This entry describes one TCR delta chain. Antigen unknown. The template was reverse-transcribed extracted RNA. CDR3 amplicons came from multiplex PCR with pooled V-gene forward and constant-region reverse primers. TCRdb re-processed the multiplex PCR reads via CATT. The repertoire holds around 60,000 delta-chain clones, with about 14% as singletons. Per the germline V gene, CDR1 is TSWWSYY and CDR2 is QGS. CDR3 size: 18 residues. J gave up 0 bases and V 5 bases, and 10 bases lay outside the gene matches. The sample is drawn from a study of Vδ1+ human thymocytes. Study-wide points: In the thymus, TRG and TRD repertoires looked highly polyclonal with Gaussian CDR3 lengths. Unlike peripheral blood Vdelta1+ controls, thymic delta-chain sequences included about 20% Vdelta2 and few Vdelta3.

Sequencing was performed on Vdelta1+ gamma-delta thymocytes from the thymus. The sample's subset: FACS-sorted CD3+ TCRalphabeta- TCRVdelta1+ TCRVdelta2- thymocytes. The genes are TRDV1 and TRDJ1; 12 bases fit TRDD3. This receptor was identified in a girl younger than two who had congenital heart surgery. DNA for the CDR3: TGTGCTCTTGGGACATCCTGGGGGATACGGCGGTACACCGATAAACTCATCTTT. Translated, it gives CALGTSWGIRRYTDKLIF.